The TCR beta chain described here comes from a study of blood T cell repertoires in COVID-19. At the level of the study: Sample material is recorded as cDNA or gDNA derived from T cells, B-cell-depleted T cells, or PBMCs.

The table came from immunoSEQ multiplex PCR; TCRdb's copy has only in-frame clones and leaves some out. The sample has around 200,000 clones, more than 70% seen once; the top ten hold 2.5% to 3%. The CDR3 contains 16 residues. V gave up 2 bases and J gave up 9 bases; unmatched junction bases: 12. Germline V gene data show CDR1 as MNHEY and CDR2 as SVGEGT. The chain uses TRBV6-2 or TRBV6-3 and TRBJ2-1, with TRBD1 identical over 8 bases. This sequence was found in a man aged 45-60 years with active or convalescent COVID-19. The specimen was peripheral blood. CDR3 DNA sequence: TGTGCCAGCAGTTACCCCTGGACAGGGCGGATGGTTGAGCAGTTCTTC. Translated: CASSYPWTGRMVEQFF.